The count of the clone carrying this T cell receptor beta chain is one. Original methodology: Estimates of nucleated cell counts were drawn from the amplification of reference gene primers. Assay: immunoSEQ multiplex PCR; the TCRdb copy retains only in-frame clones and omits some. Clone size and V and J calls were adopted from that table, with D and trimming inferred from the DNA. The sample carries under 85,000 clones, around 89% recorded once. These data belong to a study of blood T cell repertoires in COVID-19. Study-wide context: The samples span acute and convalescent COVID-19 from the United States, Italy and Spain. T cells, B-cell-depleted T cells, or PBMCs provided the cDNA or gDNA that served as material.

The CDR3 totals 16 residues. The J segment lost 8 bases and the V segment lost 4 bases, leaving 13 bases of the junction unmatched. In germline, CDR1 is MNHNY, CDR2 SVGAGI (reference sequence). This receptor was identified in a man aged 65-85 years with active or convalescent COVID-19. Material: peripheral blood. This chain connects TRBV6-6 to TRBJ1-4, with TRBD1 matching 7 bases. The CDR3 here is CASSSPSTGRLEKLFF. The CDR3 nucleotides are TGTGCCAGCAGTTCCCCTTCGACAGGGAGATTGGAAAAACTGTTTTTT.